Below, one TCR beta chain is given with its context. Amplified TCR beta CDR3 regions derived from RNA transcripts. An initial round of RT-PCR targeting the TCR CDR3 relied on the HTBI primer set. TCRdb reprocessed the multiplex PCR reads with MiXCR, giving one entry per CDR3 protein. The sample gives around 450,000 distinct CDR3 sequences, roughly 14% of which show up once; over 7.5% is in the top ten. Germline CDR1 MNHNS, CDR2 SASEGT. Trimming left V 10 bases short and J 1 base short, with 14 bases between. This CDR3 has 14 residues. The data derive from a study of T cells in Graves' hyperthyroidism and ophthalmopathy.

This clonotype originated in a woman in her late teens or twenties with Graves' hyperthyroidism. The chain links TRBV6-1 to TRBJ1-5; a weak D match, TRBD1 (5 bases). What was sequenced was blood. For the CDR3, the DNA is TGTGCCACCAGCTGGGACGACAGCAATCAGCCCCAGCATTTT. Protein product: CATSWDDSNQPQHF.